This entry describes one T cell receptor (beta chain). What it binds is not known. Expansion with viral peptide pools was applied to antigen-specific CD4+ T cells by the ViraFEST assay prior to sequencing. Following 10 days of culture, CD4+ T cells were isolated. Every well housed two million PBMC, which grew in culture alongside around 10 IU/ml IL-2 and 10 ug/ml peptides. Data came from immunoSEQ multiplex PCR; TCRdb stores just in-frame clones and leaves some out. The data show under 85,000 clones, around 76% seen once. The source of the sample is a study of vaccination effects on CD4 cells after COVID-19. Trimming at V came to 1 base and at J to 2 bases, leaving 11 bases not matched to a gene. Germline loops: CDR1 SGDLS, CDR2 YYNGEE. This CDR3 is 18 amino acids long.

Here the sequenced sample was CD4+ T cells from PBMCs cultured with HCoV-229E spike peptides, taken before COVID-19 vaccination. V is TRBV9 and J is TRBJ2-5; TRBD2 matches at 10 bases. This TCR derives from a human donor who received a COVID-19 vaccine. The CDR3 sequence is CASSVLAAGGPRQETQYF. CDR3 DNA sequence: TGTGCCAGCAGCGTACTGGCAGCGGGGGGGCCGAGGCAAGAGACCCAGTACTTC.